The TCR beta chain described here comes from a study of STAT3 mutations in large granular lymphocyte leukemia. For the study at large: Canonical activating STAT3 mutations were detected in roughly half of the longitudinally sequenced T-LGLL patients. Whole-study findings and limits: Persisting codominant clonotypes may have hidden a small pathogenic clone. Every T-LGLL patient had at least one immunodominant TCRbeta clonotype. Sampling intervals varied between patients and samples.

Sequenced by immunoSEQ multiplex PCR; TCRdb stores in-frame clones only, minus some. The sample consists of under 25,000 clones, approximately 92% of them appearing once. Comments on this clone: The antigen remains unidentified.

The germline V gene has CDR1 LGHNA and CDR2 YNFKEQ. CDR3 size: 14 residues. With 3 bases removed from V and 5 bases from J, the gap between germline ends came to 10 bases. This clonotype was obtained from a man aged 60-69 years with T-cell large granular lymphocyte leukemia. Some clones in this sample may be carry-over from other donors' samples. The chain links TRBV4-2 to TRBJ2-2; tentatively, D is TRBD1 (5 bases). The sample taken for sequencing was peripheral blood mononuclear cells. The CDR3 region has the DNA TGTGCCAGCAGCCACGGCAGGGCGACCGGGGAGCTGTTTTTT. It yields the protein CASSHGRATGELFF.